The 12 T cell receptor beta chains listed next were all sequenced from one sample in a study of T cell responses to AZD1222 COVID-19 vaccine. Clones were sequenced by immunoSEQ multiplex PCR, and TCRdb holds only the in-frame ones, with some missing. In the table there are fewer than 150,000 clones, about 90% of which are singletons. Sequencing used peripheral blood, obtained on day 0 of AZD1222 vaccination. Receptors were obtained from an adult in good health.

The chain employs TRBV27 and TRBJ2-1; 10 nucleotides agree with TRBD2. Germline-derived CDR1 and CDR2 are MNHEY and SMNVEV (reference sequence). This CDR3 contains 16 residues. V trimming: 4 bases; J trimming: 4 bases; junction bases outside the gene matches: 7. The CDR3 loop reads CASSYGGLAHYNEQFF. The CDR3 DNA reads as TGTGCCAGCAGTTACGGGGGACTAGCGCATTACAATGAGCAGTTCTTC.

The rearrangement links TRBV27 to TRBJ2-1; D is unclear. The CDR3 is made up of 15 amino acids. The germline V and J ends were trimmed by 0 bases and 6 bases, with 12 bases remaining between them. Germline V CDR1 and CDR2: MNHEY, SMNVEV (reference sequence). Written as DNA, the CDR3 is TGTGCCAGCAGTTTATCGAAGGGTGCGCTCAATGAGCAGTTCTTC. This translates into CASSLSKGALNEQFF.

The CDR3, as DNA: TGCGCCAGCAGCCCTCCCCCTCAGCGGGGGAGCTCCTACAATGAGCAGTTCTTC. This translates into CASSPPPQRGSSYNEQFF. V usage is TRBV4-1 and J usage is TRBJ2-1; 8 bases agree with TRBD2. The CDR3 covers 18 residues. CDR1 MGHRA and CDR2 YSYEKL come from the germline V gene. Germline trimming cut 4 bases from V and 0 bases from J; bases unmatched to any gene: 11.

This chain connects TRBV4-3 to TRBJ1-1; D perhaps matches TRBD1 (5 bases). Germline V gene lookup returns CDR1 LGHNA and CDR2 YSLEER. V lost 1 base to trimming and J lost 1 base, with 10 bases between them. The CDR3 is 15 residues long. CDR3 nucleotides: TGCGCCAGCAGCCAAGCTACCCAGGGGAACACTGAAGCTTTCTTT. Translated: CASSQATQGNTEAFF.

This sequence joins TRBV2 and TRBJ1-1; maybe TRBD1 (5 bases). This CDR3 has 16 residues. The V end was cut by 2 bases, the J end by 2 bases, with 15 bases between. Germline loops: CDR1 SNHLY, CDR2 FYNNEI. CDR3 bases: TGTGCCAGCAGTGAAAAGAGGCAGGGCTTTAACACTGAAGCTTTCTTT. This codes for CASSEKRQGFNTEAFF.

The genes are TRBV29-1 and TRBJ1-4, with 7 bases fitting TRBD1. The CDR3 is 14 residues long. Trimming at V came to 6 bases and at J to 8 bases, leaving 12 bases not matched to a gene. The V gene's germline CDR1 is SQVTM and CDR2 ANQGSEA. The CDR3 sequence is CSVSNRGWGEKLFF. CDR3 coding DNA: TGCAGCGTCTCAAACAGGGGTTGGGGAGAAAAACTGTTTTTT. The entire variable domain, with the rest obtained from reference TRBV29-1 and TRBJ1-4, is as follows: SAVISQKPSRDICQRGTSLTIQCQVDSQVTMMFWYRQQPGQSLTLIATANQGSEATYESGFVIDKFPISRPNLTFSTLTVSNMSPEDSSIYLCSVSNRGWGEKLFFGSGTQLSVL.

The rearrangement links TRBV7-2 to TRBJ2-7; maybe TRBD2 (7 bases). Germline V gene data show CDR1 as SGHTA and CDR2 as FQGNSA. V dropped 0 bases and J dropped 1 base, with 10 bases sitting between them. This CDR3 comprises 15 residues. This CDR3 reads CASSLAGGPSYEQYF. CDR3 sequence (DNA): TGTGCCAGCAGCTTAGCGGGGGGGCCATCCTACGAGCAGTACTTC.

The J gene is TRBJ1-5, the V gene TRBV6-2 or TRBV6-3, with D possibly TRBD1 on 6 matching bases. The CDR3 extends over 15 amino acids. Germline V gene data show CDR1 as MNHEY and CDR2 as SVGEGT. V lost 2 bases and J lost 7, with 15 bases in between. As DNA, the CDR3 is TGTGCCAGCAGTTACCTATTAGGGGGAAGGCAGCCCCAGCATTTT. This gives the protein CASSYLLGGRQPQHF.

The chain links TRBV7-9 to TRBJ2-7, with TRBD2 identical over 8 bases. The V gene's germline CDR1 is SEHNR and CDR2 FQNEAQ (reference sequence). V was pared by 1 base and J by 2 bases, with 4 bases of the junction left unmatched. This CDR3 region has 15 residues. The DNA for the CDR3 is TGTGCCAGCAGCTTAGACGGGAGGGTCCCCTACGAGCAGTACTTC. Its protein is CASSLDGRVPYEQYF.

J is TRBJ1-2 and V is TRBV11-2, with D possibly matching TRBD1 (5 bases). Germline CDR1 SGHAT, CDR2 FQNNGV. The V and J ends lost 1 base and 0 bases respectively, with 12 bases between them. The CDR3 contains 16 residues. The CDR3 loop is CASSLGPGGANYGYTF. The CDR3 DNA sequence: TGTGCCAGCAGCTTAGGGCCTGGGGGAGCTAACTATGGCTACACCTTC.

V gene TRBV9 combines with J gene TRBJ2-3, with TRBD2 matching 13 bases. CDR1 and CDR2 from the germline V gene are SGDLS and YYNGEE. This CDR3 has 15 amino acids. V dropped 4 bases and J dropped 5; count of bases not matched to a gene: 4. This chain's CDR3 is CASSFRTSGGDTQYF. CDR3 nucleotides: TGTGCCAGCAGCTTCAGGACTAGCGGGGGAGATACGCAGTATTTT.

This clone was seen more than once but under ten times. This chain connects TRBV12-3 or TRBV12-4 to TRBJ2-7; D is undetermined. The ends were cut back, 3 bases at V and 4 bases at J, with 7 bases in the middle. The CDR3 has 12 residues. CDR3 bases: TGTGCCAGCAGTTTCTGGGGATACGAGCAGTACTTC. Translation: CASSFWGYEQYF.